These T cell receptor beta chains were read from a single sample in a study of Graves' ophthalmopathy and Graves' hyperthyroidism. TCRdb re-called the multiplex PCR reads with MiXCR, one entry per CDR3 protein. The profile shows around 16,000 distinct CDR3 sequences, 45% to 55% of them singletons. The material sequenced was peripheral blood. The origin of the receptors is a woman aged 35 to 49 with stable Graves' hyperthyroidism. Each CDR3 is given with its conserved first and last residue. The D gene is left open where the match is weak. Only part of the rows carry a size: once, few, many, or a class if the clone is expanded.

j_call clone_size v_call d_call cdr3_nt cdr3_aa
TRBJ1-2 NA TRBV6-6 NA TGTGCCGGCGGGTTCGGGAACTATGGCTACACCTTC CAGGFGNYGYTF
TRBJ2-1 once TRBV11-3 TRBD1 TGTGCCAGCAGCTTATCGGGCGAGGGGGCATACAATGAGCAGTTCTTC CASSLSGEGAYNEQFF
TRBJ2-7 NA TRBV7-9 TRBD2 TGTGCCAGCAGCTTATTCCGCGGACTAGTTCGCGAGCAGTACTTC CASSLFRGLVREQYF
TRBJ2-2 many TRBV20-1 TRBD2 TGCAGTGCTCCCCATCTAGCGGGGGTCGGCGGGGAGCTGTTTTTT CSAPHLAGVGGELFF
TRBJ2-7 many TRBV11-2 NA TGTGCCAGCAGCTTGAGTGGCTACGAGCAGTACTTC CASSLSGYEQYF
TRBJ1-4 NA TRBV6-1 NA TGTGCCAGCAGTGCCGTCCAGGGTCGGGAAAAACTGCTTTTT CASSAVQGREKLLF
TRBJ2-5 many TRBV2 NA TGTGCCAGCAGGGCAAGGGGAACCTCCGAGATCCAGTACTTC CASRARGTSEIQYF
TRBJ2-1 large TRBV25-1 NA TGTGCCAGCAGTGAATTCGGAGGTTACAATGAGCAGTTCTTC CASSEFGGYNEQFF
TRBJ1-3 many TRBV20-1 NA TGCAGTGCTAGGGACACAAGCTCTGGAAACACCATATATTTT CSARDTSSGNTIYF
TRBJ2-5 NA TRBV7-2 NA TGTGCCAACACCCGGAGGGGTCGGGAGACCCAGTACTTC CANTRRGRETQYF
TRBJ2-7 NA TRBV5-4 TRBD2 TGTGCCAGCAGCTTGGCCCCTCTAGCGGGAGTTGCCTACGAGCAGTACTTC CASSLAPLAGVAYEQYF
TRBJ2-1 many TRBV12-3/TRBV12-4 NA TGTGCCAGCAGTTTGCGGGAAGGTGAGCAGTTCTTC CASSLREGEQFF
TRBJ2-7 NA TRBV12-3/TRBV12-4 TRBD2 TGTGCCAGCAGTACCCAGACTAGCGGGGGGGGCTACGAGCAGTACTTC CASSTQTSGGGYEQYF
TRBJ1-2 once TRBV9 NA TGTGCCAGCACCGTAGGATGGGCAGGGAACTATGGCTACACCTTC CASTVGWAGNYGYTF
TRBJ2-7 NA TRBV7-7 TRBD2 TGTGCTAGCAGCTTCCTAGCGGGAGGGCCGAGGTCCTACGAGCAGTACTTC CASSFLAGGPRSYEQYF
TRBJ2-1 few TRBV6-5 TRBD1 TGTGCCAGCAGACAGGGGACGTCTCGGTACAATGAGCAGTTCTTC CASRQGTSRYNEQFF
TRBJ1-5 medium-sized TRBV10-3 NA TGTGCCACCCATGAGGCAGGGGGCAATCAGCCCCAGCATTTT CATHEAGGNQPQHF
TRBJ2-7 many TRBV11-3 TRBD1 TGTGCCAGCAGCCTCCGGGACAGGGTGGGTGAGCAGTACTTC CASSLRDRVGEQYF
TRBJ2-7 NA TRBV5-1 TRBD2 TGCGCCAGCAGCTTGGAAGGGACTAGCGGTACGGTGGGTGACGAGCAGTACTTC CASSLEGTSGTVGDEQYF
TRBJ2-3 NA TRBV7-9 NA TGTGCCAGCAGCTTAGCGGGGATCACAGATACGCAGTATTTT CASSLAGITDTQYF
TRBJ1-5 medium-sized TRBV15 NA TGTGCCACCAGACCGGAGGGGAAGGGTTACAATCAGCCCCAGCATTTT CATRPEGKGYNQPQHF
TRBJ2-7 NA TRBV19 NA TGTGCCACGAGGGGGGACTCCTACGAGCAGTACTTC CATRGDSYEQYF
TRBJ1-5 NA TRBV2 TRBD1 TGTGCCAGCAGGGGGACAGGCCAGGATCGCCAGCATTTT CASRGTGQDRQHF
TRBJ1-2 NA TRBV4-1 NA TGCGCCAGCAGCCAAGGTTCGATGCAAGGGGTCGGCTATGGCTACACCTTC CASSQGSMQGVGYGYTF
TRBJ2-5 medium-sized TRBV2 NA TGTGCCAGCAGGGCAAGGGGAACCTCCGAGACCCAGTACTTC CASRARGTSETQYF
TRBJ2-7 many TRBV12-3/TRBV12-4 TRBD2 TGTGCCAGCAGTCCACGGACTAGCGGGAGTTCTTACGAGCAGTACTTC CASSPRTSGSSYEQYF
TRBJ2-3 large TRBV25-1 NA TGTGCCAGCAGTAATACAGGACCCACAGATACGCAGTATTTT CASSNTGPTDTQYF
TRBJ1-5 many TRBV7-9 NA TGTGCCAGCAGCTTAGCGGGGGACCCCGGGCCCCAGCATTTT CASSLAGDPGPQHF
TRBJ2-1 NA TRBV25-1 TRBD2 TGTGCCAGCACGGGGGGTTCTGCGGGAGGTTATGAGCAGTTCTTC CASTGGSAGGYEQFF
TRBJ2-1 NA TRBV7-8 TRBD2 TGTGCCAGCAGCTCCATCGCGCTAGCGGGTGAGCAGTTCTTC CASSSIALAGEQFF
TRBJ2-2 NA TRBV15 NA TGTGCCACCAGCATCAGGACTCGAAACACCGGGGAGCTGTTTTTT CATSIRTRNTGELFF
TRBJ2-3 few TRBV9 NA TGTGCCAGCAGCGAAGACACAGATACGCAGTATTTT CASSEDTDTQYF
TRBJ2-3 NA TRBV5-4 NA TGTGCCAGCAGCTTGAGTTCCCGGGAGACTAGGTCAGATACGCAGTATTTT CASSLSSRETRSDTQYF
TRBJ2-2 NA TRBV20-1 TRBD1 TGCAGTGCCCTACGGGAGGACAGGGGGTTTGACCCTAACACCGGGGAGCTGTTTTTT CSALREDRGFDPNTGELFF
TRBJ2-7 NA TRBV4-2 TRBD2 TGTGCCAGCAGCCAAACTAGCGGGAGTGACGAGCAGTACTTC CASSQTSGSDEQYF
TRBJ2-1 NA TRBV20-1 TRBD2 TGCAGTGCTAGGAGCGCGGGAGGCAATGAGCAGTTCTTC CSARSAGGNEQFF
TRBJ1-4 NA TRBV11-2 NA TGTGCCAGCAGCTTAATTCTAGGCGGCAGTGAAAAACTGTTTTTT CASSLILGGSEKLFF
TRBJ1-4 NA TRBV4-3 NA TGCGCCAGCAGCCAATCGGTCGGGGTCGGGGAAAAACTGTTTTTT CASSQSVGVGEKLFF
TRBJ2-7 once TRBV20-1 TRBD1 TGCAGTGCTAGGGGGGACAGGGTGACCTACGAGCAGTACTTC CSARGDRVTYEQYF
TRBJ2-6 medium-sized TRBV24-1 NA TGTGCCACGCCGCGAAGATACTCTGGGGCCAACGTCCTGACTTTC CATPRRYSGANVLTF
TRBJ2-5 NA TRBV7-6 NA TGTGCCAGCAGCTCCCGTCAGGGCCACCAAGGGACCCAGTACTTC CASSSRQGHQGTQYF
TRBJ1-6 medium-sized TRBV7-8 NA TGTGCCAGCAGCTTAGGCGACCTCTATAATTCACCCCTCCACTTT CASSLGDLYNSPLHF
TRBJ2-2 medium-sized TRBV24-1 NA TGTGCCACCAGTGATTCTCGTAGAGGGTGGACCGGGGAGCTGTTTTTT CATSDSRRGWTGELFF
TRBJ1-2 few TRBV6-1 NA TGTGCCAGCAGTGAAGTAAGGGGAGATGGTGGCTACACCTTC CASSEVRGDGGYTF
TRBJ2-7 NA TRBV10-3 NA TGTGCCATCAGTGAGGTAGAGTACGAGCAGTACTTC CAISEVEYEQYF
TRBJ2-3 medium-sized TRBV24-1 NA TGTGCCACCAGTGACAAACTAGGCGGCCCAGATACGCAGTATTTT CATSDKLGGPDTQYF
TRBJ2-5 NA TRBV5-1 NA TGCGCCAGCAGCTTGACCCCCAGACTAGTCGGGATACAAGAGACCCAGTACTTC CASSLTPRLVGIQETQYF
TRBJ1-1 NA TRBV27 TRBD1 TGTGCCAGCAGTTTATGGACAGGGGTCACTGAAGCTTTCTTT CASSLWTGVTEAFF
TRBJ1-2 once TRBV7-9 NA TGTGCCAGCAGCATCCAAGTAGAGCGCAACTATGGCTACACCTTC CASSIQVERNYGYTF
TRBJ2-5 NA TRBV25-1 TRBD2 TGCGCCAGCAGTACCCCGGGACTAGCGGGGGCAGAGACCCAGTACTTC CASSTPGLAGAETQYF
TRBJ1-6 few TRBV20-1 NA TGCAGTGCTAGAGACCCTCTCGGGACCCCTAATTCACCCCTCCACTTT CSARDPLGTPNSPLHF